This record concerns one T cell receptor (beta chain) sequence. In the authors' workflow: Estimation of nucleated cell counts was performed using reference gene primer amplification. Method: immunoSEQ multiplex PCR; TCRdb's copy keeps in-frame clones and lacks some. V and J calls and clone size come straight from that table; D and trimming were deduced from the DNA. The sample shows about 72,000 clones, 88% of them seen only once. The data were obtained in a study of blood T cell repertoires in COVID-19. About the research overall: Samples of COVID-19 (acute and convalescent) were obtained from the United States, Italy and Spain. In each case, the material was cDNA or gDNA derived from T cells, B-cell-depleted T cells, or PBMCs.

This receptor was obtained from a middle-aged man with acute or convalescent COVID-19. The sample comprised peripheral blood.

CDR3 sequence: CASSKKAGEEQYF. The CDR3 DNA follows: TGTGCCAGCAGCAAAAAGGCCGGGGAGGAGCAGTACTTC. This chain connects TRBV21-1 to TRBJ2-7; the D call TRBD2 from the table was never checked on the DNA. TRBV21-1 is a listed pseudogene. CDR3 length: 13 residues.